Each of the 24 T cell receptor beta chains below was sequenced from the same sample in a study of cytomegalovirus exposure and HLA in healthy donors (dated by TCRdb to 2016 to 2017). Library preparation was by the immunoSEQ multiplex PCR assay. A mixture of 60 forward primers for TCR Vbeta segments and 13 reverse primers for TCR Jbeta segments was used in the multiplex PCR. TCRdb holds this immuneACCESS table with in-frame rearrangements only. Some clones are missing; in checked studies, unresolved V genes explain under half, and the rest has no known cause. The sample table holds 200,000 to 250,000 clones, of which more than 75% were seen once. Roughly 1.3% of the sample comes from the top ten. The sample taken for sequencing was PBMCs. These TCRs come from a human donor in good health.

This rearrangement joins TRBV6-5 to TRBJ1-3, with 8 nucleotides matching TRBD1. The CDR3 is 15 amino acids. Germline CDR1 reads MNHEY; CDR2 reads SVGAGI. The junction had 10 bases not matched to a gene; V was cut back by 8 bases and J by 4 bases. DNA of the CDR3: TGTGCCAGCGCCAGGGGGCCGGGGTCGGGAAACACCATATATTTT. Protein sequence: CASARGPGSGNTIYF.

The chain carries TRBV27 and TRBJ2-7; D is ambiguous. Trimming pared 5 bases from V and 0 bases from J, leaving 8 bases between. Germline V lookup: CDR1 MNHEY, CDR2 SMNVEV (reference sequence). The CDR3 is 13 residues long. CDR3 loop: CASSPINSYEQYF. The CDR3 region has the DNA TGTGCCAGCAGTCCTATTAACTCCTACGAGCAGTACTTC.

The chain combines TRBV18 with TRBJ1-1; a possible D gene is TRBD1 (6 bases). Per germline, CDR1 KGHSH and CDR2 LQKENI. The CDR3 extends over 14 amino acids. Trimming removed 3 bases from V and 9 bases from J, with 17 bases in between. The CDR3 region has the DNA TGTGCCAGCTCACCGGGAGAACAGGGTATACAAGCTTTCTTT. It yields the protein CASSPGEQGIQAFF.

V gene TRBV6-6 combines with J gene TRBJ2-1; 7 nucleotides match TRBD2. J lost 8 bases, V lost 2 bases, and 6 bases had no gene match. CDR1 MNHNY and CDR2 SVGAGI come from the germline V gene (reference sequence). The length of the CDR3 is 14 residues. CDR3 coding DNA: TGTGCCAGCAGTTACGGACTAGGAGGAGATGAGCAGTTCTTC. This gives the protein CASSYGLGGDEQFF.

The rearrangement joins TRBV6-5 to TRBJ2-2; 10 bases match TRBD2. The germline V gene has CDR1 MNHEY and CDR2 SVGAGI. CDR3 length: 15 amino acids. Unmatched junction bases numbered 6, after V lost 6 bases and J lost 5 bases. The CDR3 DNA reads as TGTGCCAGCAGGGAGCGGGAGGGCCTTACCGGGGAGCTGTTTTTT. This encodes CASREREGLTGELFF.

The chain couples TRBV28 to TRBJ1-5, with TRBD1 identical over 7 bases. The CDR3 is made up of 16 amino acids. In germline, CDR1 is MDHEN, CDR2 SYDVKM. V was clipped by 6 bases and J by 5 bases; unmatched bases: 13. The CDR3 DNA is TGTGCCAGCAGCCCCATCACAGGGGTCGGCGATCAGCCCCAGCATTTT. This codes for CASSPITGVGDQPQHF. The full variable domain, rest sourced from reference TRBV28 and TRBJ1-5, is DVKVTQSSRYLVKRTGEKVFLECVQDMDHENMFWYRQDPGLGLRLIYFSYDVKMKEKGDIPEGYSVSREKKERFSLILESASTNQTSMYLCASSPITGVGDQPQHFGDGTRLSIL.

This clone showed up just a few times. The chain combines TRBV4-1 with TRBJ1-4; 8 bases are a match to TRBD1. The ends lost 3 bases at V and 5 bases at J; junction bases unmatched: 2. This CDR3 contains 14 residues. CDR1 is MGHRA and CDR2 is YSYEKL in the germline V gene. CDR3 coding DNA: TGCGCCAGCAGCCACAGGGGGCCGAATGAAAAACTGTTTTTT. As protein: CASSHRGPNEKLFF.

CDR3 bases: TGTGCCTGGAGTCGAGCGGAGGCCGGGATTGGCTACACCTTC. This sequence encodes CAWSRAEAGIGYTF. The chain recombines TRBV30 with TRBJ1-2; unclear D gene. This CDR3 has 14 residues. V dropped 2 bases and J dropped 7 bases, with 17 bases sitting between them. From germline, CDR1 is GTSNPN and CDR2 SVGIG (reference sequence).

CDR3 sequence: CASSLFGQITEAFF. CDR3 bases: TGTGCCAGCAGTTTATTTGGACAGATAACTGAAGCTTTCTTT. This chain connects TRBV27 to TRBJ1-1, with TRBD1 as a possible D gene (6 bases). The CDR3 extends over 14 amino acids. In germline, CDR1 is MNHEY, CDR2 SMNVEV (reference sequence). V was clipped by 1 base and J by 5 bases, with 11 bases between them.

Turning to this clone: The same CDR3 also results from other DNA sequences found in this sample. The CDR3 nucleotides are TGTGCCAGCAGTTACTCGGGGGGTATGAACACTGAAGCTTTCTTT. This encodes CASSYSGGMNTEAFF. J is TRBJ1-1 and V is TRBV6-5, with TRBD1 as a possible D gene (5 bases). The CDR3 runs 15 residues. V shed 0 bases and J shed 0 bases, with 8 bases lying between them. Looked up from germline, CDR1 is MNHEY and CDR2 is SVGAGI.

This clone was observed once. The rearrangement joins TRBV7-2 to TRBJ2-3; 8 bases fit TRBD2. With 2 bases clipped from V and 3 bases from J, the junction kept 10 bases outside the gene matches. The germline CDR1 and CDR2 sequences are SGHTA and FQGNSA. This CDR3 region has 17 residues. The CDR3 protein is CASSLNPGLGITDTQYF. In DNA, the CDR3 is TGTGCCAGCAGCTTAAACCCGGGACTAGGTATAACAGATACGCAGTATTTT.

The V and J genes are TRBV28 and TRBJ1-2; D is uncertain. Germline-derived CDR1 and CDR2 are MDHEN and SYDVKM. The CDR3 length is 12 residues. Trimming pared 6 bases from V and 4 bases from J, leaving 9 bases between. CDR3 residues: CASSEQSYGYTF. CDR3 nucleotides: TGTGCCAGCAGCGAACAGAGCTATGGCTACACCTTC.

V gene TRBV27 combines with J gene TRBJ2-3, with D tentatively TRBD1 (5 bases). V was clipped by 5 bases and J by 2 bases, with 14 bases between them. This CDR3 contains 15 residues. Germline lookup yields CDR1 MNHEY and CDR2 SMNVEV (reference sequence). CDR3 in DNA: TGTGCCAGCAGTAGGGGAAGGCCGTTCACAGATACGCAGTATTTT. Protein sequence: CASSRGRPFTDTQYF.

The chain combines TRBV29-1 with TRBJ1-2; D is unclear. The CDR3 runs to 15 residues. Germline V lookup: CDR1 SQVTM, CDR2 ANQGSEA. Deletions cut 0 bases from V and 1 base from J, with 12 bases between. CDR3 amino acids: CSVEDTDLHNYGYTF. The DNA of the CDR3 is TGCAGCGTTGAAGATACAGATCTTCATAACTATGGCTACACCTTC.

The V call is TRBV9, the J call TRBJ2-1; 9 nucleotides match TRBD2. Germline CDR1 SGDLS, CDR2 YYNGEE. The V segment lost 4 bases and the J segment 2 bases; nucleotides outside the gene matches: 13. CDR3 length: 18 residues. Here the CDR3 reads CASSLHFRLADTYNEQFF. CDR3 coding DNA: TGTGCCAGCAGCCTTCATTTCAGACTAGCGGACACCTACAATGAGCAGTTCTTC. The variable domain in full, with the rest retrieved from reference TRBV9 and TRBJ2-1, is DSGVTQTPKHLITATGQRVTLRCSPRSGDLSVYWYQQSLDQGLQFLIQYYNGEERAKGNILERFSAQQFPDLHSELNLSSLELGDSALYFCASSLHFRLADTYNEQFFGPGTRLTVL.

The chain employs TRBV18 and TRBJ2-3; 16 bases are a match to TRBD2. Germline lookup yields CDR1 KGHSH and CDR2 LQKENI. This CDR3 contains 20 residues. Trimming removed 0 bases from V and 7 bases from J; junction bases left unmatched: 13. The CDR3 here is CASSPPLSGTSGRAWHTQYF. The CDR3 DNA is TGTGCCAGCTCACCACCACTATCCGGGACTAGCGGGAGGGCTTGGCATACGCAGTATTTT.

This clone has just one count. The chain is built from TRBV4-1 and TRBJ2-6; D uncertain. CDR3 length: 16 amino acids. V was pared by 1 base and J by 2 bases, with 9 bases between. Germline V gene sequence: CDR1 MGHRA, CDR2 YSYEKL. CDR3 loop: CASSQGEAAGANVLTF. The CDR3 nucleotides read TGCGCCAGCAGCCAAGGCGAGGCGGCTGGGGCCAACGTCCTGACTTTC.

The chain couples TRBV18 to TRBJ2-7; 9 nucleotides match TRBD2. Germline V gene sequence: CDR1 KGHSH, CDR2 LQKENI. Trimming at V came to 3 bases and at J to 0 bases, leaving 6 bases not matched to a gene. The CDR3 runs 16 residues. The CDR3 region has the DNA TGTGCCAGCTCACCTCTAGCGGGAAGTAGCTCCTACGAGCAGTACTTC. It is translated as CASSPLAGSSSYEQYF.

This clone was observed once. The gene calls are TRBV2 and TRBJ2-3; TRBD2 matches 16 bases. The CDR3 runs to 18 residues. CDR1 is SNHLY, CDR2 FYNNEI, per germline. J was trimmed by 3 bases and V by 0 bases; bases with no gene match: 3. The CDR3 sequence is CASSEAGTSGRETDTQYF. In DNA, the CDR3 is TGTGCCAGCAGTGAAGCGGGGACTAGCGGGAGGGAAACAGATACGCAGTATTTT.

V and J are TRBV5-1 and TRBJ1-4, with D unresolved. Trimming stripped 0 bases from V and 12 bases from J, with 30 bases between. Germline V gives CDR1 SGHRS, CDR2 YFSETQ. CDR3 size: 19 residues. CDR3 in amino acids: CASSLGGYRREYNEIELFF. In DNA form, the CDR3 reads TGCGCCAGCAGCTTGGGAGGGTACCGCCGCGAATACAATGAAATAGAACTGTTTTTT. Variable domain in full (rest from reference TRBV5-1 and TRBJ1-4): KAGVTQTPRYLIKTRGQQVTLSCSPISGHRSVSWYQQTPGQGLQFLFEYFSETQRNKGNFPGRFSGRQFSNSRSEMNVSTLELGDSALYLCASSLGGYRREYNEIELFFGSGTQLSVL.

The CDR3: CASSAGQGANGELFF. CDR3 DNA: TGTGCCAGCTCTGCGGGACAGGGGGCGAACGGGGAGCTGTTTTTT. The rearrangement uses TRBV18 and TRBJ2-2, with TRBD1 matching 12 bases. CDR1 and CDR2 (germline): KGHSH, LQKENI. Trimming at V came to 6 bases and at J to 7 bases, leaving 6 bases not matched to a gene. The CDR3 sequence is 15 residues long.

The chain couples TRBV5-1 to TRBJ1-2, with D uncertain. Germline V gene data show CDR1 as SGHRS and CDR2 as YFSETQ. The CDR3 has 14 residues. The ends were cut back, 0 bases at V and 1 base at J, with 7 bases in the middle. CDR3: CASSLVQDNYGYTF. The CDR3 DNA follows: TGCGCCAGCAGCTTGGTGCAGGATAACTATGGCTACACCTTC.

The chain is built from TRBV6-6 and TRBJ1-4, with 10 bases aligning to TRBD1. This CDR3 is 15 amino acids long. Germline V gives CDR1 MNHNY, CDR2 SVGAGI (reference sequence). V lost 6 bases, J lost 2 bases, and 3 bases stayed unmatched. CDR3 amino acids: CASRMTGGTNEKLFF. The CDR3 DNA follows: TGTGCCAGCAGGATGACAGGGGGCACTAATGAAAAACTGTTTTTT.

The chain links TRBV19 to TRBJ2-7; tentatively, D is TRBD1 (6 bases). The germline V and J ends were trimmed by 10 bases and 1 base, with 14 bases remaining between them. Germline V gene lookup returns CDR1 LNHDA and CDR2 SQIVND (reference sequence). The CDR3 extends over 13 amino acids. The CDR3 DNA reads TGTGCCACAGGAATAACAGGGTCCTACGAGCAGTACTTC. Protein product: CATGITGSYEQYF.